This record looks at one T cell receptor beta chain sequence and its context. Its antigen is not identified. The data stem from a study of T cell repertoires in cytomegalovirus infection. Study as a whole: Matching HLA type and CMV infection were both indicated by public TCR beta signatures.

Whole-study results and caveats: HLA-C-restricted CMV clonotypes gave the most frequent clonotype in two of eight donors. Totalled public TCR beta family frequency picked out people who carried CMV plus the relevant HLA.

TCRdb called the reads again in MiXCR, with one record for every CDR3 protein. The sample has around 630,000 distinct CDR3 sequences, approximately 24% seen once. V was pared by 3 bases and J by 3 bases, with 14 bases between. Germline V gives CDR1 MNHEY, CDR2 SVGAGI. This CDR3 comprises 16 residues. The chain couples TRBV6-5 to TRBJ2-2; D might be TRBD2 (5 bases). Sequencing input: CD8+ T cells from PBMCs. The receptor was derived from a human donor in good health (CMV status not recorded). Some clones in this sample may be carry-over from other donors' samples. The DNA for the CDR3 is TGTGCCAGCAGTTATTTCTGGGGAGCGGACACCGGGGAGCTGTTTTTT. It encodes CASSYFWGADTGELFF.